This is a list of T cell receptor beta chains from one sample in a study of beta chain features in type 1 diabetes. Measured with immunoSEQ multiplex PCR; TCRdb has only the in-frame clones, and not every one. The top ten clones hold 0.02% to 0.025% of a sample with 600,000 to 700,000 clones, 10% to 15% of them seen once. Sample: naive CD4+ T cells from blood. Receptor source: a young man with type 1 diabetes. Each CDR3 is given with its conserved first and last residue. Each record gives: CDR3 protein, CDR3 DNA, J gene, D gene, V gene, clone size. D genes are given only for firm matches. Not every row has a clone size; where given, it reads once, few, many or a size class.

CDR3: CASNPFRDNNQAFF
DNA: TGTGCCAGCAATCCTTTCCGGGACAACAATCAAGCTTTCTTT
J: TRBJ1-1
D: .
V: TRBV2
size: .

CDR3: CASSPRGAVAYEQYF
DNA: TGTGCCAGTAGTCCCAGAGGGGCAGTCGCCTACGAGCAGTACTTC
J: TRBJ2-7
D: .
V: TRBV19
size: .

CDR3: CAWSAQGNQPQHF
DNA: TGTGCCTGGAGTGCTCAGGGAAATCAGCCCCAGCATTTT
J: TRBJ1-5
D: .
V: TRBV30
size: .

CDR3: CASSLAGEQYF
DNA: TGTGCCAGCAGCTTAGCTGGTGAGCAGTACTTC
J: TRBJ2-7
D: .
V: TRBV7-9
size: few

CDR3: CASSHGQGVNYGYTF
DNA: TGTGCCAGCAGCCACGGACAGGGGGTTAACTATGGCTACACCTTC
J: TRBJ1-2
D: TRBD1
V: TRBV14
size: .

CDR3: CASSFPGQELAETQYF
DNA: TGTGCCAGCAGCTTCCCCGGACAGGAACTGGCCGAGACCCAGTACTTC
J: TRBJ2-5
D: TRBD1
V: TRBV5-4
size: .

CDR3: CASSPLGPPTGYTF
DNA: TGTGCCAGTAGTCCTCTTGGACCCCCGACTGGCTACACCTTC
J: TRBJ1-2
D: .
V: TRBV19
size: .

CDR3: CASSLTGGIAKNIQYF
DNA: TGCGCCAGCAGTTTGACAGGGGGGATCGCCAAAAACATTCAGTACTTC
J: TRBJ2-4
D: TRBD1
V: TRBV5-1
size: .

CDR3: CASKLGQPNTGELFF
DNA: TGTGCCAGTAAGTTGGGACAACCGAACACCGGGGAGCTGTTTTTT
J: TRBJ2-2
D: .
V: TRBV19
size: few

CDR3: CSVGGGFFSTNEKLFF
DNA: TGCAGCGTTGGCGGGGGATTCTTTTCCACTAATGAAAAACTGTTTTTT
J: TRBJ1-4
D: .
V: TRBV29-1
size: .

CDR3: CATRGQPSYEQYF
DNA: TGTGCCACTCGGGGACAGCCTTCCTACGAGCAGTACTTC
J: TRBJ2-7
D: TRBD1
V: TRBV10-3
size: .

CDR3: CAWSVRHLSGNTIYF
DNA: TGTGCCTGGAGTGTAAGGCACCTCTCTGGAAACACCATATATTTT
J: TRBJ1-3
D: .
V: TRBV30
size: .

CDR3: CASSQGSNTEAFF
DNA: TGTGCCAGCAGCCAGGGGTCGAACACTGAAGCTTTCTTT
J: TRBJ1-1
D: .
V: TRBV9
size: .

CDR3: CAWRLPTGREKLFF
DNA: TGTGCCTGGAGACTGCCGACAGGTCGGGAAAAACTGTTTTTT
J: TRBJ1-4
D: .
V: TRBV30
size: few

CDR3: CASSLEGSSGANVLTF
DNA: TGCGCCAGCAGCTTGGAGGGCAGCTCTGGGGCCAACGTCCTGACTTTC
J: TRBJ2-6
D: .
V: TRBV5-1
size: .

CDR3: CASSPGTPRETQYF
DNA: TGTGCCAGCAGTCCCGGGACACCGCGGGAGACCCAGTACTTC
J: TRBJ2-5
D: .
V: TRBV28
size: .

CDR3: CASSVSSSYNEQFF
DNA: TGTGCCAGCAGCGTAAGCAGCTCCTACAATGAGCAGTTCTTC
J: TRBJ2-1
D: .
V: TRBV9
size: .

CDR3: CASTTFSGAHNEQFF
DNA: TGTGCCAGCACCACGTTTTCGGGGGCCCACAATGAGCAGTTCTTC
J: TRBJ2-1
D: .
V: TRBV6-5
size: few

CDR3: CASSLETEAGNSPLHF
DNA: TGCGCCAGCAGCTTGGAGACAGAAGCGGGTAATTCACCCCTCCACTTT
J: TRBJ1-6
D: .
V: TRBV5-1
size: few

CDR3: CAWSVAENSPLHF
DNA: TGTGCCTGGAGTGTAGCAGAAAATTCACCCCTCCACTTT
J: TRBJ1-6
D: .
V: TRBV30
size: .

CDR3: CASSSGDRLNTEAFF
DNA: TGTGCCAGCAGTAGTGGGGACAGGTTGAACACTGAAGCTTTCTTT
J: TRBJ1-1
D: TRBD1
V: TRBV6-5
size: once

CDR3: CASSRPEDEETQYF
DNA: TGCGCCAGCAGCAGGCCCGAGGACGAAGAGACCCAGTACTTC
J: TRBJ2-5
D: .
V: TRBV5-1
size: .

CDR3: CSVDQTGSASLYGYTF
DNA: TGCAGCGTTGATCAAACAGGGAGCGCTTCCCTCTATGGCTACACCTTC
J: TRBJ1-2
D: .
V: TRBV29-1
size: .

CDR3: CASSPGAGAPSPLHF
DNA: TGTGCCAGCAGTCCTGGTGCTGGGGCGCCTTCACCCCTCCACTTT
J: TRBJ1-6
D: .
V: TRBV28
size: few

CDR3: CASSFEGRQEQYF
DNA: TGTGCCAGCTCGTTTGAGGGCCGACAGGAGCAGTACTTC
J: TRBJ2-7
D: .
V: TRBV18
size: few

CDR3: CASSQDLTARNYGYTF
DNA: TGTGCCAGCAGCCAAGATCTAACAGCTCGAAACTATGGCTACACCTTC
J: TRBJ1-2
D: .
V: TRBV4-2
size: .

CDR3: CASRTSAPSGNTIYF
DNA: TGTGCCAGCAGGACTTCGGCCCCCTCTGGAAACACCATATATTTT
J: TRBJ1-3
D: .
V: TRBV6-5
size: few

CDR3: CASSKVGTGAYEQYF
DNA: .
J: TRBJ2-7
D: .
V: TRBV21-1
size: few

CDR3: CAISETGTDNEKLFF
DNA: TGTGCCATCAGTGAAACCGGGACGGATAATGAAAAACTGTTTTTT
J: TRBJ1-4
D: .
V: TRBV10-3
size: few

CDR3: CASKPRGGQETQYF
DNA: TGCGCCAGCAAACCTCGGGGGGGTCAGGAGACCCAGTACTTC
J: TRBJ2-5
D: TRBD2
V: TRBV5-1
size: .

CDR3: CSGRKNTGELFF
DNA: TGCAGCGGCAGGAAGAACACCGGGGAGCTGTTTTTT
J: TRBJ2-2
D: .
V: TRBV29-1
size: .

CDR3: CASSLDMSSYEQYF
DNA: TGTGCCAGCAGTCTCGACATGAGCTCCTACGAGCAGTACTTC
J: TRBJ2-7
D: .
V: TRBV6-5
size: .

CDR3: CASSSDRGHEQYF
DNA: TGTGCCAGCAGCTCGGACAGGGGTCACGAGCAGTACTTC
J: TRBJ2-7
D: TRBD1
V: TRBV7-2
size: few

CDR3: CASSSLTRSNYGYTF
DNA: TGTGCCAGCAGTTCCTTGACACGCTCTAACTATGGCTACACCTTC
J: TRBJ1-2
D: .
V: TRBV6-5
size: few

CDR3: CASSMQEGTGELFF
DNA: TGTGCCAGTAGTATGCAGGAGGGGACCGGGGAGCTGTTTTTT
J: TRBJ2-2
D: .
V: TRBV19
size: .

CDR3: CASSPSGESSYEQYF
DNA: TGCGCCAGCAGCCCTAGCGGGGAGAGCTCCTACGAGCAGTACTTC
J: TRBJ2-7
D: TRBD2
V: TRBV5-1
size: few

CDR3: CATSRGSQGEQPQHF
DNA: TGTGCCACCAGCAGAGGGTCACAGGGTGAACAGCCCCAGCATTTT
J: TRBJ1-5
D: .
V: TRBV15
size: .

CDR3: CAWSQIGGGGYGYTF
DNA: TGTGCCTGGAGTCAGATAGGAGGGGGCGGGTATGGCTACACCTTC
J: TRBJ1-2
D: TRBD1
V: TRBV30
size: .

CDR3: CAISEATNEQFF
DNA: TGTGCCATCAGTGAGGCAACGAATGAGCAGTTCTTC
J: TRBJ2-1
D: .
V: TRBV10-3
size: few

CDR3: CASSPSSGGTGELFF
DNA: TGTGCCAGCAGCCCATCTAGCGGGGGCACCGGGGAGCTGTTTTTT
J: TRBJ2-2
D: TRBD2
V: TRBV7-9
size: few

CDR3: CAWSSRNQPQHF
DNA: TGTGCCTGGAGTTCCCGAAATCAGCCCCAGCATTTT
J: TRBJ1-5
D: .
V: TRBV30
size: .

CDR3: CASSATGVRETQYF
DNA: TGTGCCAGCAGCGCCACAGGGGTTAGAGAGACCCAGTACTTC
J: TRBJ2-5
D: TRBD1
V: TRBV5-6
size: .

CDR3: CASTAETQYF
DNA: TGTGCCAGCACCGCAGAGACCCAGTACTTC
J: TRBJ2-5
D: .
V: TRBV7-9
size: few

CDR3: CASSPSGATEAFF
DNA: TGTGCCAGCAGTCCCTCAGGGGCCACTGAAGCTTTCTTT
J: TRBJ1-1
D: .
V: TRBV27
size: few

CDR3: CASSSQLNTEAFF
DNA: TGTGCCAGCAGCTCCCAGTTGAACACTGAAGCTTTCTTT
J: TRBJ1-1
D: .
V: TRBV7-6
size: .

CDR3: CASRFITSNTEAFF
DNA: TGCGCCAGCAGATTTATAACATCGAACACTGAAGCTTTCTTT
J: TRBJ1-1
D: .
V: TRBV5-1
size: .

CDR3: CAISESDTQYF
DNA: TGTGCCATCAGTGAATCAGATACGCAGTATTTT
J: TRBJ2-3
D: .
V: TRBV10-3
size: .

CDR3: CASSPIPGQGTYGYTF
DNA: TGTGCCAGCAGTCCCATACCGGGACAGGGCACCTATGGCTACACCTTC
J: TRBJ1-2
D: TRBD1
V: TRBV27
size: .

CDR3: CASSQELGLVEQFF
DNA: TGCGCCAGCAGCCAAGAACTTGGGTTGGTTGAGCAGTTCTTC
J: TRBJ2-1
D: .
V: TRBV4-1
size: .

CDR3: CAIRDRENTEAFF
DNA: TGTGCCATCAGGGACAGGGAGAACACTGAAGCTTTCTTT
J: TRBJ1-1
D: TRBD1
V: TRBV10-3
size: few

CDR3: CASSEAPDRGREQYF
DNA: TGTGCCAGCAGTGAAGCACCCGACAGGGGTCGCGAGCAGTACTTC
J: TRBJ2-7
D: TRBD1
V: TRBV6-1
size: .

CDR3: CAGDRGNSHNEQFF
DNA: TGTGCCGGCGACAGGGGAAACTCGCACAATGAGCAGTTCTTC
J: TRBJ2-1
D: TRBD1
V: TRBV7-9
size: .

CDR3: CASSLGGTDTQYF
DNA: TGTGCCAGCAGCTTAGGTGGGACAGATACGCAGTATTTT
J: TRBJ2-3
D: .
V: TRBV11-1
size: .

CDR3: CAISDSLAGGEQFF
DNA: TGTGCCATCAGTGACAGTCTAGCGGGGGGTGAGCAGTTCTTC
J: TRBJ2-1
D: TRBD2
V: TRBV10-3
size: .